Following are 5 T cell receptor beta chains from one sample sequenced in a study of radiation and T cells in renal cell carcinoma. Treatment specified: 15 Gy SBRT to primary tumor, nephrectomy 4 weeks later. Here immunoSEQ multiplex PCR was the method, and the copy in TCRdb shows in-frame clones only, minus some. The repertoire holds under 20,000 clones, with approximately 62% as singletons. Sample: tumor tissue, taken from a patient whose treatment included radiotherapy and nephrectomy. These receptors were obtained from a woman between 70 and 85 years old with renal cell carcinoma.

The chain's CDR3 is CASIPRGLIEAFF. In DNA form, the CDR3 reads TGTGCCAGCATACCCAGGGGGCTCATTGAAGCTTTCTTT. This chain links TRBV6-1 with TRBJ1-1; TRBD1 matches 8 bases. Unmatched junction bases numbered 8, after V lost 7 bases and J lost 7 bases. The germline gives CDR1 MNHNS, CDR2 SASEGT. The CDR3 consists of 13 residues.

This clone was detected once. CDR3 in DNA: TGTGCCAGCGCCAGGGGGCGGAACACTGAAGCTTTCTTT. Its protein product is CASARGRNTEAFF. This chain uses TRBV13 with TRBJ1-1; 8 bases fit TRBD1. V lost 8 bases and J lost 1; bases outside the gene matches: 3. Germline V gene lookup returns CDR1 PRHDT and CDR2 FYEKMQ (reference sequence). The CDR3 contains 13 residues.

This chain links TRBV28 with TRBJ2-7; D remains unclear. The CDR3 runs to 13 residues. Per germline, CDR1 MDHEN and CDR2 SYDVKM. Trimming pared 5 bases from V and 5 bases from J, leaving 13 bases between. The CDR3 loop is CASSKVNRHEQYF. The CDR3 DNA reads TGTGCCAGCAGTAAGGTAAACCGCCACGAGCAGTACTTC.

The chain links TRBV10-3 to TRBJ2-3; the match to TRBD2 covers 10 bases. The CDR3 totals 15 residues. The germline V gene has CDR1 ENHRY and CDR2 SYGVKD. The V segment lost 2 bases and the J segment 5 bases; nucleotides outside the gene matches: 4. The CDR3 reads CAISEGSGGRDTQYF. The CDR3 DNA reads TGTGCCATCAGTGAGGGTAGCGGGGGGAGAGATACGCAGTATTTT.

By sample share, this clone is medium-sized. The V and J genes are TRBV7-2 and TRBJ1-1, with D possibly TRBD1 on 6 matching bases. The CDR3 has 15 residues. In germline, CDR1 is SGHTA, CDR2 FQGNSA. V dropped 5 bases and J dropped 1 base, with 14 bases sitting between them. This chain's CDR3 is CASSHRTARNTEAFF. The CDR3 nucleotides are TGTGCCAGCAGCCATCGGACAGCAAGGAACACTGAAGCTTTCTTT.